This T cell receptor (beta chain) was identified during a study of cytomegalovirus exposure and HLA in healthy donors. Study-wide results and caveats: Sequences of the TCR beta chain were said to predict the HLA-A and HLA-B alleles of most subjects accurately. Later genetic work tied a missense DCLRE1C variant to beta-chain V and J trimming.

The PCR ran on 60 Vbeta and 13 Jbeta primers. Libraries were prepared by immunoSEQ multiplex PCR; TCRdb keeps only in-frame clonotypes and omits some of them. The sample holds about 120,000 clones, around 84% seen once. For this clone: What it recognizes is unknown.

Germline CDR1 LNHDA, CDR2 SQIVND (reference sequence). Trimming left V 1 base short and J 4 bases short, with 13 bases between. The CDR3 is 16 amino acids. The receptor comes from a woman in her 30s in good health and CMV-seropositive. The chain employs TRBV19 and TRBJ2-2; weak D call: TRBD1 (6 bases). The sequenced sample consisted of PBMCs. DNA for the CDR3: TGTGCCAGTAGTATAGTACAGGGAGTGAGCACCGGGGAGCTGTTTTTT. Translating it yields CASSIVQGVSTGELFF. Using reference TRBV19 and TRBJ2-2 for the parts outside the CDR3, the full variable domain is DGGITQSPKYLFRKEGQNVTLSCEQNLNHDAMYWYRQDPGQGLRLIYYSQIVNDFQKGDIAEGYSVSREKKESFPLTVTSAQKNPTAFYLCASSIVQGVSTGELFFGEGSRLTVL.